This T cell receptor beta chain was documented in a study of lymphopenia after photon versus proton radiotherapy. Details on this clone: Its matching antigen is unknown.

Measured with immunoSEQ multiplex PCR; TCRdb has only the in-frame clones, and not every one. The repertoire includes more than 80,000 clones, around four fifths of them detected once, and under 1.5% sits in the top ten. Regarding the study as a whole: A bigger post-nadir fall in TCR diversity correlated inversely with survival time in deceased patients. Authors raise, but do not show, better survival with proton therapy.

The TCR originated in a man aged 55 to 70 with pancreatic cancer. Source: peripheral blood, taken from a patient treated with proton-based radiotherapy.

CDR3 DNA: TGCGCCAGCAGTGTCCGGATAGGGGAGACCCAGTACTTC. The encoded protein is CASSVRIGETQYF. V and J are TRBV10-1 and TRBJ2-5, with D unclear. Deletions cut 4 bases from V and 5 bases from J, with 11 bases between. Germline-derived CDR1 and CDR2 are WNHNN and SYGVQD (reference sequence). This CDR3 is 13 amino acids long.